This is a list of T cell receptor beta chains from one sample in a study of blood T cell repertoires in COVID-19. TCRdb's table, derived via immunoSEQ multiplex PCR, lists solely in-frame clones and lacks some. The sample records roughly 200,000 clones, 89% being singletons. Sequencing input: peripheral blood. The receptor source for this set is a man in his forties with acute or convalescent COVID-19. Both conserved end residues are part of each CDR3. The order of the fields is CDR3 length, D gene, clone size, V gene, J gene, CDR3 protein, CDR3 DNA. A D gene is named only where the DNA matches it firmly. Size tells how often a clone was seen (once, few, many) or the class of an expanded clone, and some rows leave it out.

>18|.|.|TRBV24-1|TRBJ2-1
CATSDSPGAGSSYNEQFF
TGTGCCACCAGTGATTCCCCCGGTGCGGGGAGCTCCTACAATGAGCAGTTCTTC
>16|TRBD1|.|TRBV4-1|TRBJ1-2
CASSQERGDRARSYTF
TGCGCCAGCAGCCAAGAAAGGGGGGACAGGGCAAGGAGCTACACCTTC
>16|TRBD2|.|TRBV4-1|TRBJ2-5
CASSQVSGGRQETQYF
TGCGCCAGCAGCCAAGTTAGCGGGGGGAGACAAGAGACCCAGTACTTC
>18|.|few|TRBV6-1|TRBJ1-5
CASSVQHGPRGSNQPQHF
TGTGCCAGCAGTGTGCAACACGGTCCACGCGGTAGCAATCAGCCCCAGCATTTT
>13|.|.|TRBV6-4|TRBJ1-2
CASSEQGPGGYTF
TGTGCCAGCAGTGAGCAGGGGCCGGGTGGCTACACCTTC
>15|TRBD1|.|TRBV6-5|TRBJ1-6
CASSFGTGRDSPLHF
TGTGCCAGCAGTTTTGGGACAGGGAGGGATTCACCCCTCCACTTT
>13|TRBD2|.|TRBV29-1|TRBJ2-5
CSSSGSSTETQYF
TGCAGCTCTAGCGGGAGTAGTACGGAGACCCAGTACTTC
>16|TRBD2|.|TRBV7-6|TRBJ2-5
CASSPTSGGVQETQYF
TGTGCCAGCAGCCCGACTAGCGGGGGGGTTCAAGAGACCCAGTACTTC
>15|.|.|TRBV3-1/TRBV3-2|TRBJ2-5
CATSRGRSYQETQYF
TGTGCCACCTCAAGGGGCAGGTCGTACCAAGAGACCCAGTACTTC
>14|TRBD1|.|TRBV9|TRBJ1-1
CASSTRTGGTEAFF
TGTGCCAGCAGCACCCGGACAGGGGGAACTGAAGCTTTCTTT
>15|.|.|TRBV5-1|TRBJ1-3
CASSLGPVSGNTIYF
TGCGCCAGCAGCTTGGGCCCAGTCTCTGGAAACACCATATATTTT
>13|.|.|TRBV9|TRBJ2-2
CASSVTEFGELFF
TGTGCCAGCAGCGTGACAGAATTCGGGGAGCTGTTTTTT
>13|.|.|TRBV24-1|TRBJ2-5
CATSGGPQETQYF
TGTGCCACCAGCGGGGGGCCCCAAGAGACCCAGTACTTC
>13|TRBD1|few|TRBV2|TRBJ1-2
CASSVWQGDGYTF
TGTGCCAGCAGTGTGTGGCAGGGGGATGGCTACACCTTC
>14|TRBD2|.|TRBV7-7|TRBJ2-1
CASSLVTSGGEQFF
TGTGCTAGCAGCTTAGTGACTAGCGGGGGGGAGCAGTTCTTC
>15|TRBD1|.|TRBV10-1|TRBJ2-2
CASSVDRGFAGELFF
TGCGCCAGCAGTGTGGACAGGGGGTTCGCCGGGGAGCTGTTTTTT
>16|.|.|TRBV7-2|TRBJ2-3
CASSPGLRGSTDTQYF
TGTGCCAGCAGCCCTGGGCTGCGGGGAAGCACAGATACGCAGTATTTT
>16|TRBD1|.|TRBV9|TRBJ2-3
CASSESGTGTGDTQYF
TGTGCCAGCAGCGAATCCGGGACAGGAACGGGGGATACGCAGTATTTT
>15|TRBD2|.|TRBV13|TRBJ2-1
CASRYSGGAYNEQFF
TGTGCCAGCAGATACAGCGGGGGGGCCTACAATGAGCAGTTCTTC
>17|TRBD2|.|TRBV10-1|TRBJ2-2
CASSEPLAGGNTGELFF
TGCGCCAGCAGTGAGCCACTAGCGGGAGGGAACACCGGGGAGCTGTTTTTT
>15|.|.|TRBV27|TRBJ1-3
CASSSGGSSGNTIYF
TGTGCCAGCAGTTCCGGAGGTTCTTCAGGAAACACCATATATTTT
>12|.|.|TRBV12-3/TRBV12-4|TRBJ2-7
CASSFRGGHRRF
TGTGCCAGCAGTTTTCGGGGAGGCCATAGGCGCTTC
>16|TRBD2|.|TRBV24-1|TRBJ2-2
CAAGGAGGLGTGELFF
TGTGCCGCCGGAGGAGCGGGGGGGCTTGGAACCGGGGAGCTGTTTTTT
>13|.|.|TRBV4-2|TRBJ1-2
CASSQEGEAGYTF
TGTGCCAGCAGCCAAGAAGGTGAGGCTGGCTACACCTTC